The 4 T cell receptor beta chains in this list originate from one sample, sequenced in a study of T cell changes during pregnancy in multiple sclerosis. This table comes from immunoSEQ multiplex PCR, and its TCRdb copy is limited to in-frame clones, with some not included. The data show more than 10,000 clones, with roughly nine tenths seen just once and around 12% held by the top ten. Sequencing was performed on CD8+ T cells from peripheral blood mononuclear cells, taken after pregnancy. These TCRs come from a female donor in good health, enrolled as a control in a pregnancy study.

The chain carries TRBV4-2 and TRBJ1-4; D not resolved. V lost 6 bases and J lost 4, with 12 bases in between. This CDR3 is built from 14 residues. Germline CDR1 and CDR2: LGHNA and YNFKEQ. The CDR3 reads CASSLTRDNEKLFF. In nucleotides, the CDR3 is TGTGCCAGCAGTCTAACACGGGATAATGAAAAACTGTTTTTT.

This rearrangement joins TRBV7-9 to TRBJ2-7, with a possible D match to TRBD1 (6 bases). CDR1 and CDR2 (germline): SEHNR, FQNEAQ (reference sequence). The CDR3 contains 15 residues. Trimming took 5 bases from V and 3 from J, leaving 17 bases between them. The CDR3 region is CASSRGLGGDYEQYF. CDR3 DNA sequence: TGTGCCAGCAGCCGCGGCTTAGGGGGTGACTACGAGCAGTACTTC.

The V gene is TRBV21-1, the J gene TRBJ2-7; the table assigns TRBD2, which was not confirmed against the DNA. TRBV21-1 is shown as a pseudogene. The CDR3 has 17 residues. The CDR3 DNA is TGTGCCAGCAGCAAAGAATCGGCGGGGGGATGGTCCTACGAGCAGTACTTC. The encoded protein is CASSKESAGGWSYEQYF.

The count of this clone is one. This chain connects TRBV7-2 to TRBJ2-2; D might be TRBD1 (6 bases). Germline V gives CDR1 SGHTA, CDR2 FQGNSA. This CDR3 has 14 amino acids. Trimming removed 4 bases at V and 7 bases at J, with 13 bases between. The CDR3 here is CASSYSQGNGELFF. CDR3 sequence (DNA): TGTGCCAGCAGCTATTCACAGGGTAACGGGGAGCTGTTTTTT. The full variable domain, rest sourced from reference TRBV7-2 and TRBJ2-2, is GAGVSQSPSNKVTEKGKDVELRCDPISGHTALYWYRQSLGQGLEFLIYFQGNSAPDKSGLPSDRFSAERTGGSVSTLTIQRTQQEDSAVYLCASSYSQGNGELFFGEGSRLTVL.